The source of this T cell receptor (beta chain) is a study of CD8+ T cells in alopecia areata. The table lists this clone with a few counts. Its antigen remains unknown. RNA was isolated and reverse transcribed to cDNA, the sequencing template. The assay was immunoSEQ multiplex PCR, and TCRdb's table has in-frame clones only and misses some. The table lists 180,000 or so clones, 65% to 75% of them singletons, with 9.5% to 12% in the top ten. Individuals with alopecia areata gave both lesional scalp punch biopsies and peripheral blood for collection. From germline, CDR1 is SQVTM and CDR2 ANQGSEA. The length of the CDR3 is 13 residues. Between the trimmed V and J ends, which lost 3 bases and 2 bases, there was a span of 10 bases. Study results and caveats: Clonality in lesional scalp, especially alopecia totalis/universalis, exceeded that of normal scalp.

The clonotype comes from a human donor with alopecia areata. The chain couples TRBV29-1 to TRBJ1-2; D gene ambiguous. The material was CD8+ T cells sorted from blood, obtained at week 0. CDR3 sequence reads: CSVETRMNYGYTF. DNA of the CDR3: TGCAGCGTTGAGACAAGAATGAACTATGGCTACACCTTC.